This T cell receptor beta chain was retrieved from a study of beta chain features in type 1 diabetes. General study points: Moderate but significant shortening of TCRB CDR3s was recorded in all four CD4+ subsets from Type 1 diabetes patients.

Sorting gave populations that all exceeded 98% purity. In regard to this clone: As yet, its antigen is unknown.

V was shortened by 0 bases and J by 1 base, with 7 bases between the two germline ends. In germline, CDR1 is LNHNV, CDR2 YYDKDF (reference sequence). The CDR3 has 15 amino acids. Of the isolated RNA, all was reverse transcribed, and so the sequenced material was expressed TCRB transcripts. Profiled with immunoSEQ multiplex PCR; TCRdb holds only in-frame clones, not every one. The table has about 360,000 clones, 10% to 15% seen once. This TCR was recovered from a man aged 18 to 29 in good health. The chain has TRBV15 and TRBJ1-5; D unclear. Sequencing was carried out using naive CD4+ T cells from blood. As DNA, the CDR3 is TGTGCCACCAGCAGAGAACCGAGGAGCAATCAGCCCCAGCATTTT. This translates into CATSREPRSNQPQHF.